The 22 T cell receptor delta chains reported below all come from one sample, sequenced in a study of γδ T cells in repeated Plasmodium falciparum infection. TCRdb re-called clones from the multiplex PCR reads using CATT. The sample has under 50,000 delta-chain clones; around 1.6% are singletons. Flow sorting of PBMC yielded separate Vgamma9/Vdelta2+ and Vdelta2-negative gammadelta T cell populations for bulk repertoire analysis. The sample taken for sequencing was gamma-delta T cells from blood. Every receptor here comes from a pool of human donors (malaria-infected and uninfected, not separated).

Concerning this clone itself: The translation of this DNA and the TCRdb protein of a much larger clone differ at residue 4, probably owing to a read error; the protein shown here is translated from the DNA. The rearrangement uses TRDV3 and TRDJ1; the match to TRDD3 covers 9 bases. Germline matching of the DNA provided the J gene here, since TCRdb leaves it blank. The CDR3 has 18 amino acids. Trimming cost V 2 bases and J 0 bases; bases outside gene matches: 16. Germline-derived CDR1 and CDR2 are TVYSNPD and GDNSRS (reference sequence). In DNA form, the CDR3 reads TGTGCCTTTGACAGGGGTCGTTGGGGGATAAAGGACACCGATAAACTCATCTTT. It translates to CAFDRGRWGIKDTDKLIF.

This clone was counted between two and nine times. For this DNA, TCRdb reports the protein of a much larger clone, which diverges at residue 17, most likely from a read error; the protein presented here is translated directly from the DNA. This chain connects TRDV1 to TRDJ1, with D possibly being TRDD2 or TRDD3 (6 bases each). Since TCRdb gives no J gene, matching the DNA to germline was used here to assign it. CDR1 and CDR2 from the germline V gene are TSWWSYY and QGS. The CDR3 contains 22 residues. Trimming cost V 3 bases and J 8 bases, with 40 bases left between them. This chain's CDR3 is CALGDRPSYGPKGLGLAFKLIF. In DNA, the CDR3 is TGTGCTCTTGGGGACAGACCCTCCTACGGTCCGAAGGGCCTGGGGCTGGCTTTCAAACTCATCTTT.

This clone was found many times. A read error likely explains why the TCRdb protein, taken from a much larger clone, differs from this DNA's translation at residue 14; the protein shown is translated from the DNA. The rearrangement joins TRDV1 to TRDJ1, with TRDD3 matching over 9 bases. Here the J gene came from matching the DNA to germline, since TCRdb omits it. Germline values: CDR1 TSWWSYY, CDR2 QGS. Trimming removed 2 bases from V and 3 bases from J; junction bases left unmatched: 16. The length of the CDR3 is 19 residues. This CDR3 is CALGEKAILGEIYADKLIF. The CDR3 nucleotides read TGTGCTCTTGGGGAAAAGGCGATACTGGGGGAGATATACGCCGATAAACTCATCTTT.

The sample holds a few counts of this clone. A far larger clone is one base from this, pointing to a likely read error. The sample has other DNA sequences that encode this CDR3 too. The chain recombines TRDV1 with TRDJ1, with 7 bases matching TRDD3. TCRdb leaves out the J gene; it was filled in here by matching the DNA to germline. The CDR3 has 14 amino acids. Per germline, CDR1 TSWWSYY and CDR2 QGS. The CDR3 DNA is TGTGCCCTTGTCTGGGGGGCGCACACCGATAAACTCATCTTT. Residues: CALVWGAHTDKLIF.

This clone was observed many times. The chain uses TRDV2 and TRDJ1, with TRDD3 matching over 12 bases. Germline V gives CDR1 GEAIGNYY, CDR2 EKD. The CDR3 has 23 amino acids. V dropped 1 base and J dropped 8; count of bases not matched to a gene: 31. CDR3 in DNA: TGTGCCTGTGACACAGTTCTGGCTGGGGGATACGCTCCGACCGGCACACCCCGTTCAAAACTCATCTTT. As protein: CACDTVLAGGYAPTGTPRSKLIF.

Note on this clone: A far larger clone lies a single base away; this is likely a read error. This same CDR3 is encoded by further DNA sequences in the sample. The chain carries TRDV1 and TRDJ1; TRDD3 aligns across 13 bases. TCRdb supplies no J gene; here it was assigned by aligning the nucleotide sequence to germline. CDR1 and CDR2 (germline): TSWWSYY, QGS. This CDR3 region has 18 residues. The CDR3 DNA sequence: TGTGCCCTTGGGGAACCTCCGTACTGGGGGATACGCACCGATAAACTCATCTTT. Amino acids: CALGEPPYWGIRTDKLIF.

This clone has more than one count but fewer than ten. The amino acid sequence in TCRdb belongs to a much larger clone and departs from this DNA's translation at residue 3, likely a sequencing read error; the sequence shown is translated from the DNA. This sequence joins TRDV1 and TRDJ1; TRDD3 matches at 13 bases. TCRdb carries no J gene annotation; the J gene was assigned here by matching the DNA with germline. Germline V gene lookup returns CDR1 TSWWSYY and CDR2 QGS. The ends lost 11 bases at V and 1 base at J; junction bases unmatched: 19. The CDR3 is 19 residues long. DNA for the CDR3: TGTGCTTTCAATCACAAGGCAAACTGGGGGATACGGCCCACCGATAAACTCATCTTT. Amino acid sequence: CAFNHKANWGIRPTDKLIF.

Note on this clone: This DNA's translation differs at residue 7 from TCRdb's protein, which comes from a much larger clone; a read error is likely, and the protein shown is translated from the DNA. The chain couples TRDV1 to TRDJ1; possible D gene TRDD2, 5 bases. Germline matching of the DNA provided the J gene here, since TCRdb leaves it blank. Germline CDR1 and CDR2: TSWWSYY and QGS. V lost 1 base to trimming and J lost 8 bases, with 26 bases between them. The CDR3 spans 18 residues. CDR3 nucleotides: TGTGCTCTTGGGGAACGGCTCCTAGCCCCTGGAATCCCAGCGAAACTCATCTTT. This translates into CALGERLLAPGIPAKLIF.

Concerning this clone itself: TCRdb has a much larger clone's protein, which differs at residue 17 from the translation of this DNA, likely because of a read error; what is shown is the protein translated from the DNA. The CDR3 loop is CAFSEPSYLLGDPPITGKLIF. CDR3 DNA sequence: TGTGCCTTTAGTGAGCCTTCCTACTTGCTGGGGGACCCTCCTATCACCGGTAAACTCATCTTT. The chain is built from TRDV3 and TRDJ1, with D perhaps TRDD2 (9 bases). Germline CDR1 is TVYSNPD and CDR2 is GDNSRS (reference sequence). The CDR3 totals 21 residues.

The rearrangement uses TRDV1 and TRDJ1; 10 bases are shared with TRDD3. The CDR3 is 19 residues long. V was pared by 0 bases and J by 2 bases, with 12 bases of the junction left unmatched. CDR1 is TSWWSYY and CDR2 is QGS in the germline V gene. The CDR3 DNA sequence: TGTGCTCTTGGGGAACTCTATAGACTGGGGGATCGGTGGACCGATAAACTCATCTTT. Translation gives CALGELYRLGDRWTDKLIF.

This clone turned up a few times. Translating this DNA gives a protein that differs at residue 7 from the TCRdb one, which belongs to a much larger clone; a read error is likely, and the protein shown is this translation. This sequence joins TRDV1 and TRDJ1, with no clear D. TCRdb carries no J gene annotation; the J gene was assigned here by matching the DNA with germline. Deletions cut 4 bases from V and 2 bases from J, with 26 bases between. This CDR3 region has 19 residues. Germline V gene data show CDR1 as TSWWSYY and CDR2 as QGS. CDR3 loop: CALGVNLFLWPRETDKLIF. For the CDR3, the DNA is TGTGCTCTTGGGGTAAACCTTTTTCTATGGCCCCGAGAGACCGATAAACTCATCTTT.

This clone was detected ten times or more. The protein held in TCRdb is that of a much larger clone and does not match this DNA's translation at residue 10, likely because of a read error; the protein shown is translated from the DNA. The rearrangement uses TRDV2 and TRDJ1; 8 bases match TRDD3. Losses at the gene ends were 4 bases for V and 9 bases for J; bases not matched to a gene: 15. Germline CDR1 and CDR2: GEAIGNYY and EKD. This CDR3 comprises 15 residues. CDR3 DNA sequence: TGTGCCTGTGATCTACTGGGGGGGCCGGGGTCGGAACTCATCTTT. This translates into CACDLLGGPGSELIF.

As regards this clone: A far bigger clonotype differs at one base, so this is likely a read error. Distinct nucleotide sequences in the sample also encode this CDR3. Here the V gene is TRDV1, but the J gene went uncalled; the table names TRDD3, a call not compared with the DNA. The CDR3 has 24 amino acids. The germline gives CDR1 TSWWSYY, CDR2 QGS. This chain's CDR3 is CALGERPTSLTGGYAAGYTDKLIF. CDR3 coding DNA: TGTGCTCTTGGGGAACGACCTACCTCGCTAACTGGGGGATACGCTGCCGGGTACACCGATAAGCTCATCTTT.

This clone has more than one count but fewer than ten. The protein given by TCRdb reflects a much larger clone and differs at residue 9 from this DNA's translation, likely from a read error; the protein shown is the DNA's translation. The chain joins TRDV1 to TRDJ1; maybe TRDD3 (5 bases). The J gene was not available in TCRdb and was assigned here by matching the DNA to germline segments. This CDR3 region has 14 residues. V lost 9 bases and J 3 bases, leaving 17 bases between the germline ends. Germline-derived CDR1 and CDR2 are TSWWSYY and QGS. The CDR3 reads CALVPVGRADKLIF. In DNA, the CDR3 is TGTGCTCTGGTCCCTGTGGGGAGGGCCGATAAACTCATCTTT.

This clone appeared a few times. A far larger clone is one nucleotide away, so this likely arose from a read error. At the DNA level, this CDR3 is encoded by other sequences in the same sample as well. The chain combines TRDV3 with TRDJ1; 12 bases line up with TRDD3. Here the J gene was assigned by germline matching of the DNA, as TCRdb has none. Germline V gives CDR1 TVYSNPD, CDR2 GDNSRS (reference sequence). V was pared by 4 bases and J by 0 bases, with 6 bases of the junction left unmatched. The CDR3 is made up of 15 amino acids. The CDR3 bases are TGTGCCTCCTGGGGGATACGAACCAACACCGATAAACTCATCTTT. Translation gives CASWGIRTNTDKLIF.

This clone was recorded at least ten times. This DNA translates differently at residue 4 from the TCRdb protein, which is that of a much larger clone; a read error is likely, and the protein shown is the DNA's own translation. V is TRDV2 and J is TRDJ1; no reliable D call. V lost 4 bases, J lost 2 bases, and 7 bases lay in between. CDR1 is GEAIGNYY and CDR2 is EKD in the germline V gene. The CDR3 has 12 residues. The DNA of the CDR3 is TGTGCCTGTGAGACCTGTACCGATAAACTCATCTTT. It is translated as CACETCTDKLIF.

This clone was detected only a few times. TCRdb's protein for this DNA is that of a much larger clone and differs from the translation at residue 9, likely a read error; the protein shown is the DNA translation. The rearrangement joins TRDV1 to TRDJ1; no clear D gene. CDR3 length: 14 amino acids. Trimming took off 4 bases at V and 5 bases at J, with 14 bases between the two ends. Germline V lookup: CDR1 TSWWSYY, CDR2 QGS. This chain's CDR3 is CALGVPNVLDKLIF. CDR3 bases: TGTGCTCTTGGGGTCCCAAATGTGCTGGATAAACTCATCTTT.

A word on this clone: TCRdb records a much larger clone's protein for this DNA, with a difference at residue 14 that likely arises from a read error; the protein given is the translation of the DNA. V gene TRDV1 combines with J gene TRDJ1, with 9 bases that match TRDD3. The J gene, left out of TCRdb, was set here by checking the DNA against germline. Germline V gene sequence: CDR1 TSWWSYY, CDR2 QGS. V gave up 2 bases and J gave up 10 bases; unmatched junction bases: 23. The CDR3 is made up of 19 amino acids. The CDR3 is CALGEFTPGRTGGDRTLIF. The CDR3 nucleotides read TGTGCTCTTGGGGAATTTACTCCTGGCCGTACTGGGGGAGACCGGACACTCATCTTT.

This clone was seen a handful of times. The amino acid sequence in TCRdb belongs to a much larger clone and departs from this DNA's translation at residue 3, likely a sequencing read error; the sequence shown is translated from the DNA. The chain links TRDV1 to TRDJ1; the match to TRDD3 covers 13 bases. As TCRdb names no J gene, one was assigned here on the basis of a DNA match to germline. This CDR3 spans 25 amino acids. Germline V lookup: CDR1 TSWWSYY, CDR2 QGS. In DNA, the CDR3 is TGTGCTATTGGGGACCCCTACTCTTCCTTCCTACTGGGGGATACGGGGAGTAGCGAGGCCGATAAACTCATCTTT. Residues: CAIGDPYSSFLLGDTGSSEADKLIF.

By its share, this clone is medium-sized (0.01 to 0.1%). This chain links TRDV2 with TRDJ1, with 13 bases fitting TRDD3. CDR3 size: 20 residues. Germline values: CDR1 GEAIGNYY, CDR2 EKD. J was trimmed by 1 base and V by 1 base; bases with no gene match: 14. CDR3 protein: CACDTVIRTGGYAPTDKLIF. In nucleotides, the CDR3 is TGTGCCTGTGACACAGTCATACGTACTGGGGGATACGCGCCCACCGATAAACTCATCTTT.

This clone was found many times. TCRdb lists the protein of a much larger clone for this DNA, which differs at residue 5, so this is likely a read error; the protein given here is translated from the DNA itself. The chain links TRDV2 to TRDJ1; 8 nucleotides align to TRDD3. The V segment lost 5 bases and the J segment 0 bases; nucleotides outside the gene matches: 13. The CDR3 is 17 residues long. The germline CDR1 and CDR2 sequences are GEAIGNYY and EKD. The CDR3 sequence: CACVRIALGDYTDKLIF. CDR3 DNA sequence: TGTGCCTGTGTAAGGATCGCTCTGGGGGACTACACCGATAAACTCATCTTT.

This clone was counted ten times or more. A much larger clone lies one base from this, so it may be a read error. This CDR3 is also generated by other DNA sequences in the sample. The V call is TRDV1, the J call TRDJ3; 12 nucleotides line up with TRDD3. CDR1 and CDR2 (germline): TSWWSYY, QGS. The length of the CDR3 is 23 residues. CDR3 bases: TGTGCTCTTGGGGAATCGGCGAACGACTGGGGGATACCGAGCTCCTGGGACACTCGACAGATGTTTTTC. The encoded protein is CALGESANDWGIPSSWDTRQMFF.